The clone carrying this TCR beta chain has only a few counts. This may stem from a read error, because a much larger clone lies one nucleotide away. Generation of bulk TCR libraries relied on previously described methods and listed TCR primers. Each CDR3 protein is one row after TCRdb ran MiXCR on the PCR reads. The table has over 550,000 distinct CDR3 sequences, less than 30% seen once. This sample stems from a study of molecular identifiers for immune sequencing clone quantification. Germline-derived CDR1 and CDR2 are GTSNPN and SVGIG (reference sequence). The CDR3 spans 15 residues. Losses at the gene ends were 3 bases for V and 5 bases for J; bases not matched to a gene: 8. Naive CD8 T cells were picked out by sorting for CD8+CD4-CCR7+CD45RA+.

Sequenced material: naive CD8+ T cells from blood, with Jurkat cell RNA spiked in. Subset in this sample: FACS-sorted CD8+CD4-CCR7+CD45RA+ naive T cells. The clonotype was recovered from a human donor in good health. Some libraries in this study had Jurkat cell RNA spiked in. The chain is built from TRBV30 and TRBJ2-2; TRBD1 matches 8 bases. CDR3 in amino acids: CAWSAGGVATGELFF. As DNA, the CDR3 is TGTGCCTGGAGCGCAGGGGGCGTTGCGACCGGGGAGCTGTTTTTT.